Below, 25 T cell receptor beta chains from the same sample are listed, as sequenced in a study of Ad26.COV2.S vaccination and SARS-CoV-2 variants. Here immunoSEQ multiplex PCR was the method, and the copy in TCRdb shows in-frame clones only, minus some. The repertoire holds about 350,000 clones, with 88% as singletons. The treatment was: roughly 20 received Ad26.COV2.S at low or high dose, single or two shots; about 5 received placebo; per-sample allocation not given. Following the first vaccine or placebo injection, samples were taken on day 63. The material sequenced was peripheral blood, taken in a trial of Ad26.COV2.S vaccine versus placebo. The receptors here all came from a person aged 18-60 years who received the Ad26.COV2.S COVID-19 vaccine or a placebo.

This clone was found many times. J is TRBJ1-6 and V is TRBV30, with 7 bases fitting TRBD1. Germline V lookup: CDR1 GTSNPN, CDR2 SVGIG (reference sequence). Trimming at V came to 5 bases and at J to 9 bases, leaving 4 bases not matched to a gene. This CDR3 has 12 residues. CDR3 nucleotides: TGTGCCTGGGGGACAGAGAGTTCACCCCTCCACTTT. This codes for CAWGTESSPLHF.

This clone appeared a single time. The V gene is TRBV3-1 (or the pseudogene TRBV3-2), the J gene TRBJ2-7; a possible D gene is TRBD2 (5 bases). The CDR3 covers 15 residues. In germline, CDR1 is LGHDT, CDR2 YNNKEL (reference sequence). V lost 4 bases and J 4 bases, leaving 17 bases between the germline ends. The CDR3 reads CASSPQGPREYEQYF. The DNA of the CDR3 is TGTGCCAGCAGCCCACAAGGGCCTAGGGAGTACGAGCAGTACTTC.

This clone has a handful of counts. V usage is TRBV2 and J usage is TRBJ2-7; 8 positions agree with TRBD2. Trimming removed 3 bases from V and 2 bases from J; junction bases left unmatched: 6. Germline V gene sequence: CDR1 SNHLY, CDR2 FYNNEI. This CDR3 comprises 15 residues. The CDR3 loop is CASSEGGGPAYEQYF. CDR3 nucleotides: TGTGCCAGCAGTGAGGGCGGGGGGCCAGCCTACGAGCAGTACTTC.

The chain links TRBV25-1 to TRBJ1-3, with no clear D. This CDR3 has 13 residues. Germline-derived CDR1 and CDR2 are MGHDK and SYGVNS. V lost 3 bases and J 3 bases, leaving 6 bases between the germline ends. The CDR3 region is CASSESHGNTIYF. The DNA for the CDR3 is TGTGCCAGCAGTGAGTCTCATGGAAACACCATATATTTT.

CDR3 protein: CASSLHGAGGNTEAFF. The CDR3 DNA sequence: TGTGCCAGCAGCTTACATGGGGCAGGGGGTAACACTGAAGCTTTCTTT. The rearrangement joins TRBV7-3 to TRBJ1-1; TRBD1 matches 7 bases. The V and J ends lost 2 bases and 2 bases, in that order; junction bases with no gene match: 8. This CDR3 has 16 amino acids. Germline CDR1 reads SGHTA; CDR2 reads FQGTGA.

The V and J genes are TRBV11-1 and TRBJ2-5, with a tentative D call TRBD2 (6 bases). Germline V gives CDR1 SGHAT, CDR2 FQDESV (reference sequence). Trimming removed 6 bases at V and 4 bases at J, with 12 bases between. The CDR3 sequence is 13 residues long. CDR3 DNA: TGTGCCAGCAGTCGCGACGGGGGAGAGACCCAGTACTTC. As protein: CASSRDGGETQYF.

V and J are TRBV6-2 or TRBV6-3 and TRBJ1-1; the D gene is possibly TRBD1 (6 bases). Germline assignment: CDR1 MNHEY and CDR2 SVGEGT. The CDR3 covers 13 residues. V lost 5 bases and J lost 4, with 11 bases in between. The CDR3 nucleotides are TGTGCCAGCAGTAACCTGGGGGCCACTGAAGCTTTCTTT. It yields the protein CASSNLGATEAFF.

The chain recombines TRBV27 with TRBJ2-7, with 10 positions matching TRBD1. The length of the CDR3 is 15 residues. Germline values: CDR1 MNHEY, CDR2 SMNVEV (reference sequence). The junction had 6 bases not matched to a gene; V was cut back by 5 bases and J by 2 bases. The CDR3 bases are TGTGCCAGCAGTATAGCCGGGACAGGGGCCTACGAGCAGTACTTC. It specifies CASSIAGTGAYEQYF.

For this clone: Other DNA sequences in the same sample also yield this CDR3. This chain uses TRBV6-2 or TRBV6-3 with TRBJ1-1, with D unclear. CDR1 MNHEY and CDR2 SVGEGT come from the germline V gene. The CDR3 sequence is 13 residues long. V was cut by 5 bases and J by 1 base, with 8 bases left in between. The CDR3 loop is CASSDRENTEAFF. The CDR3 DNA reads TGTGCCAGCAGTGACCGGGAGAACACTGAAGCTTTCTTT.

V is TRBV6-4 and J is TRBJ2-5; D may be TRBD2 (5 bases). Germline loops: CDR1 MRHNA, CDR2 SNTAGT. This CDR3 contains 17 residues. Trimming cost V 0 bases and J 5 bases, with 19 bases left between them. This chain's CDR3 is CASSDSTSEEFHETQYF. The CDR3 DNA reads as TGTGCCAGCAGTGACTCGACTTCGGAGGAGTTTCACGAGACCCAGTACTTC.

The CDR3 DNA is TGTGCCAGTAGTATAGGCAGCTCGAACACTGAAGCTTTCTTT. Its protein product is CASSIGSSNTEAFF. This chain connects TRBV19 to TRBJ1-1; unclear D gene. The V end was cut by 1 base, the J end by 1 base, with 7 bases between. CDR3 length: 14 residues. Germline loops: CDR1 LNHDA, CDR2 SQIVND (reference sequence).

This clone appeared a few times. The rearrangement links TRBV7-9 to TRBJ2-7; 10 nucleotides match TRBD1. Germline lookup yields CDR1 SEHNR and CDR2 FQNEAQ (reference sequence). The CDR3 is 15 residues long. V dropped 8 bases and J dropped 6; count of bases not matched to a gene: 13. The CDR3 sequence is CASADFVWDRGEQYF. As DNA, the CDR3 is TGTGCCAGCGCGGACTTCGTGTGGGACAGGGGCGAGCAGTACTTC.

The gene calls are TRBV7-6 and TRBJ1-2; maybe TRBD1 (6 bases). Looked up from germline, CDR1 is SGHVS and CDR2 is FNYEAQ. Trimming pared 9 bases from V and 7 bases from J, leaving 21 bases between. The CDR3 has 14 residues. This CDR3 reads CASKQQGYGRGYTF. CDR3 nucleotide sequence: TGTGCCAGTAAACAACAGGGTTATGGTCGTGGCTACACCTTC.

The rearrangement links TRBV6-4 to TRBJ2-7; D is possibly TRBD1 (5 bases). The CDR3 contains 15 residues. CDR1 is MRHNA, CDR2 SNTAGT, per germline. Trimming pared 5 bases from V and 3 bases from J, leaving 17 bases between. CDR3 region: CASSSPRTLIYEQYF. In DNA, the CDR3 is TGTGCCAGCAGTAGCCCTCGGACACTAATCTACGAGCAGTACTTC.

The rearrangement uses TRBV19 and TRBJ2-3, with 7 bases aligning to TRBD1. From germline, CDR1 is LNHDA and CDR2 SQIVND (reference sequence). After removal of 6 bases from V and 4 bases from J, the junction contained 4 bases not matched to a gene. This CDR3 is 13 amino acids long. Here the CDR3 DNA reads TGTGCCAGTAGGACAACAGGGGCAGATACGCAGTATTTT. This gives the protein CASRTTGADTQYF.

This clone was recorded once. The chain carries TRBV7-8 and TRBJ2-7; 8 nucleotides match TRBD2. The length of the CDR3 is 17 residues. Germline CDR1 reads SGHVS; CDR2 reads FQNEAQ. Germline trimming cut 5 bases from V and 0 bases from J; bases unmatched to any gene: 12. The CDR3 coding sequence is TGTGCCAGCAGCCTTGCCTCGGCGGGAGGTGGCTCCTACGAGCAGTACTTC. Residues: CASSLASAGGGSYEQYF.

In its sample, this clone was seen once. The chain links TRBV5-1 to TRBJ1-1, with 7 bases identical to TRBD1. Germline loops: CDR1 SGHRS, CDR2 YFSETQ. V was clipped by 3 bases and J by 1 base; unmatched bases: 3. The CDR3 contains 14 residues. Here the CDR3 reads CASSSGTANTEAFF. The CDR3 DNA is TGCGCCAGCAGCTCAGGGACAGCGAACACTGAAGCTTTCTTT.

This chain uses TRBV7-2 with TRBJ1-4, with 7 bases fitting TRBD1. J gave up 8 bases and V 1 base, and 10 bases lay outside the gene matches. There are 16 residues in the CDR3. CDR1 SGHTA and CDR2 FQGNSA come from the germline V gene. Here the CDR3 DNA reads TGTGCCAGCAGCTTAGGGTTAGGTCCAGGGGGAGAAAAACTGTTTTTT. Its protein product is CASSLGLGPGGEKLFF.

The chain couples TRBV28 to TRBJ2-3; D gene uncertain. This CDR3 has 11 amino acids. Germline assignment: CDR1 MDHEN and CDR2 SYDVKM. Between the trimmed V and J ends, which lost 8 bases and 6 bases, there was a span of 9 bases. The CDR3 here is CASGVVDTQYF. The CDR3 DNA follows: TGTGCCAGCGGGGTAGTGGATACGCAGTATTTT.

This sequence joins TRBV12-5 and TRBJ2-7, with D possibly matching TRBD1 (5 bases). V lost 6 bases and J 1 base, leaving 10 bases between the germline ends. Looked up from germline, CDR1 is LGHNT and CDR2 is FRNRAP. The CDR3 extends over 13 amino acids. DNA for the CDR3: TGTGCTAGTGGCCCTCAGGGTTCCTACGAGCAGTACTTC. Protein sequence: CASGPQGSYEQYF.

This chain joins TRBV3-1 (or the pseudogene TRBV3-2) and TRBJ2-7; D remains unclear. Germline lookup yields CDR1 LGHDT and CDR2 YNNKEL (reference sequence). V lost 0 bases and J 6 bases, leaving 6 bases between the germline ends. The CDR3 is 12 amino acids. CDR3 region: CASSQELTEQYF. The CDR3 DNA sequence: TGTGCCAGCAGCCAAGAGTTAACCGAGCAGTACTTC.

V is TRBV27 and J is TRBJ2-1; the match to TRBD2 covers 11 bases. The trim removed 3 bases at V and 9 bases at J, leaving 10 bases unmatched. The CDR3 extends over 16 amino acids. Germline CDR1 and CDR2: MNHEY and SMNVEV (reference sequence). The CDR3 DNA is TGTGCCAGCAGTTTGACTAGCGGGATCTATCTGGGTGAGCAGTTCTTC. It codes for CASSLTSGIYLGEQFF.

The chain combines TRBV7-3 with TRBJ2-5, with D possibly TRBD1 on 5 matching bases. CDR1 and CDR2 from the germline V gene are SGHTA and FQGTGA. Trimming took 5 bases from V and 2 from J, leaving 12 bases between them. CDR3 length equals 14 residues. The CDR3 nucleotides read TGTGCCAGCAGCCCCGGACAAATACAAGAGACCCAGTACTTC. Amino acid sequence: CASSPGQIQETQYF. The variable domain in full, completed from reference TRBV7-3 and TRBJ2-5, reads GAGVSQTPSNKVTEKGKYVELRCDPISGHTALYWYRQSLGQGPEFLIYFQGTGAADDSGLPNDRFFAVRPEGSVSTLKIQRTERGDSAVYLCASSPGQIQETQYFGPGTRLLVL.

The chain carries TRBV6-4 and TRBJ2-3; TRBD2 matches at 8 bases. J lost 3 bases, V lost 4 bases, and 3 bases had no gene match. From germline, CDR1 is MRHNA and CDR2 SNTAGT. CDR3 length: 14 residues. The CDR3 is CASSGSGETDTQYF. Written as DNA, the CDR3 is TGTGCCAGCAGTGGTAGCGGGGAGACAGATACGCAGTATTTT.

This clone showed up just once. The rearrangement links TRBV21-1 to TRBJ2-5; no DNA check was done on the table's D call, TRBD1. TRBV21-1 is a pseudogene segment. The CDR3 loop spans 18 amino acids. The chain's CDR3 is CASSFTGTGGGLGETQYF. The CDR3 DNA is TGTGCCAGCAGCTTCACCGGGACAGGGGGCGGTTTGGGAGAGACCCAGTACTTC.